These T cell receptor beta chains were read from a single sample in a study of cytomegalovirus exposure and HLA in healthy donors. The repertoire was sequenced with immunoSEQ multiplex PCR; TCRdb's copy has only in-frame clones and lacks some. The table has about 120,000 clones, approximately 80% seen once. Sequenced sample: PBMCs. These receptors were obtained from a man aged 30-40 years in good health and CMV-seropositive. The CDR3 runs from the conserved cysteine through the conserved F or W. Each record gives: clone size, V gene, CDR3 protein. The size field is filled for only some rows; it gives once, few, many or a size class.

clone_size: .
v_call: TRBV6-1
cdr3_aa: CASTSSQGGYNEQFF

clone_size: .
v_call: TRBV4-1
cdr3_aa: CASSQGRLAGSYEQYF

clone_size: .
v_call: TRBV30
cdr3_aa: CAWATGNSANQPQHF

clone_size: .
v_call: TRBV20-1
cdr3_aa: CSAGGHYEQYF

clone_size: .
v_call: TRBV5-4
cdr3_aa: CASSLDGRGYEQYF

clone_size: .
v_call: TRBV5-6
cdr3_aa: CASSFGGPGTGYGYTF

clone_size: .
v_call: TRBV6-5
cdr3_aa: CASSYSRETYEQYF

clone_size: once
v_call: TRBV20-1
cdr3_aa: CSANEIDEQFF

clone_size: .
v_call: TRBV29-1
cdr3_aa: CSVSGLAGLTDTQYF

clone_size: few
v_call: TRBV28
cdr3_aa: CASRWGGVSSYNEQFF

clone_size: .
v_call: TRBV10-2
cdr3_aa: CASRPRRGRDEQFF

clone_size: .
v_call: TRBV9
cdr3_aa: CANGRNRETNTGELFF

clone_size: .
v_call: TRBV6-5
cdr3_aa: CASSYQREGDEQFF